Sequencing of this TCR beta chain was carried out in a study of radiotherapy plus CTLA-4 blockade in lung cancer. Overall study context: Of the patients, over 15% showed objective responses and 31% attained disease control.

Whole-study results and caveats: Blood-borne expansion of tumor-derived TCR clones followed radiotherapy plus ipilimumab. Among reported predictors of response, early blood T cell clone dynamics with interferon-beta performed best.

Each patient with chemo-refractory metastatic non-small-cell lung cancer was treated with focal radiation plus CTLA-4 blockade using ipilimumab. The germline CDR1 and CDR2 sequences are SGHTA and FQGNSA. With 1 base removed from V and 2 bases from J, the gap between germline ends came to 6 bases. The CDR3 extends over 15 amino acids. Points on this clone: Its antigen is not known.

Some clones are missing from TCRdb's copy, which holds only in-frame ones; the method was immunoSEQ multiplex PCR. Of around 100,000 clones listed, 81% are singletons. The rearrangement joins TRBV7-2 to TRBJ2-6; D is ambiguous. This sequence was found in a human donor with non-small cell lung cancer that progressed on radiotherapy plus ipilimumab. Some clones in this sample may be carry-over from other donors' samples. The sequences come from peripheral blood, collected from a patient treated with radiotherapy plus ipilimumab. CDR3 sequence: CASSLETAGANVLTF. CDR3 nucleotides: TGTGCCAGCAGCTTAGAGACGGCTGGGGCCAACGTCCTGACTTTC.